The 7 T cell receptor beta chains given below trace back to one sample, sequenced in a study of cytomegalovirus exposure and HLA in healthy donors. Primers: 60 Vbeta forward and 13 Jbeta reverse. Profiling relied on immunoSEQ multiplex PCR, and the TCRdb table lists in-frame clones only, not all of them. The sample has 150,000 to 200,000 clones, 83% seen once; the top ten hold around 4.1%. Sequencing input: PBMCs. These receptors came from a man in his forties or fifties in good health and CMV-seropositive.

This clone turned up a few times. This chain connects TRBV5-8 to TRBJ2-7; 8 bases align to TRBD1. V was clipped by 6 bases and J by 3 bases; unmatched bases: 8. CDR1 and CDR2 from the germline V gene are SGHTS and YDEGEE. The CDR3 is 14 amino acids. The CDR3 DNA reads as TGTGCCAGCACCTTACTTACAGGGGGCTACGAGCAGTACTTC. This gives the protein CASTLLTGGYEQYF.

The table lists this clone with a few counts. J is TRBJ1-1 and V is TRBV28; a weak D match, TRBD1 (5 bases). Germline V gene data show CDR1 as MDHEN and CDR2 as SYDVKM. V dropped 6 bases and J dropped 7 bases, with 15 bases sitting between them. This CDR3 is 13 amino acids long. Here the CDR3 reads CASSRFRGLEAFF. CDR3 DNA: TGTGCCAGCAGCCGCTTTAGGGGTCTTGAAGCTTTCTTT.

For the CDR3, the DNA is TGTGCCAGCAGCTTAACAGGGGGGGCAGATACGCAGTATTTT. Its translation: CASSLTGGADTQYF. The V call is TRBV11-2, the J call TRBJ2-3; D perhaps matches TRBD1 (8 bases). Germline V lookup: CDR1 SGHAT, CDR2 FQNNGV. This CDR3 spans 14 amino acids. V was pared by 2 bases and J by 4 bases, with 10 bases between.

V and J are TRBV4-3 and TRBJ2-5, with D possibly matching TRBD1 (6 bases). V dropped 1 base and J dropped 2 bases, with 8 bases sitting between them. CDR1 LGHNA and CDR2 YSLEER come from the germline V gene. The CDR3 is 14 amino acids. The CDR3 DNA sequence: TGCGCCAGCAGCCAAGGCACAGGGCAAGAGACCCAGTACTTC. This gives the protein CASSQGTGQETQYF.

The chain has TRBV10-2 and TRBJ1-1; D remains unclear. The CDR3 sequence is 14 residues long. V was cut by 0 bases and J by 1 base, with 6 bases left in between. Germline CDR1 and CDR2: WSHSY and SAAADI. The CDR3 spells CASSESFQNTEAFF. CDR3 in DNA: TGCGCCAGCAGTGAGTCATTTCAGAACACTGAAGCTTTCTTT.

Worth noting for this clone: Different DNA sequences within this sample yield the same CDR3. This chain links TRBV9 with TRBJ2-6; the D gene is possibly TRBD1 (6 bases). The germline V gene encodes CDR1 SGDLS and CDR2 YYNGEE. The CDR3 loop spans 15 amino acids. With 5 bases removed from V and 0 bases from J, the gap between germline ends came to 9 bases. CDR3 sequence reads: CASSMTGSGANVLTF. CDR3 coding DNA: TGTGCCAGCAGTATGACAGGCTCTGGGGCCAACGTCCTGACTTTC.

The chain employs TRBV7-9 and TRBJ2-2, with a weak D call TRBD1 (5 bases). V was pared by 6 bases and J by 3 bases, with 14 bases between. Germline assignment: CDR1 SEHNR and CDR2 FQNEAQ (reference sequence). CDR3 length: 15 amino acids. Here the CDR3 reads CASRAGLLDTGELFF. In nucleotides, the CDR3 is TGTGCCAGCAGAGCAGGGTTGTTGGACACCGGGGAGCTGTTTTTT.